The 29 T cell receptor beta chains below all came from one sample that was sequenced in a study of beta chain features in type 1 diabetes. Expressed TCRB transcripts got sequenced, as all isolated RNA was reverse transcribed. The protocol was immunoSEQ multiplex PCR, while the TCRdb copy is restricted to in-frame clones and leaves out a portion. The sample contains 150,000 to 190,000 clones, about 8.1% of which appear only once. The specimen sequenced was central memory CD4+ T cells from blood. All receptors derive from a man between 18 and 35 years old in good health.

This clone was counted only a few times. V and J are TRBV19 and TRBJ2-7; the D gene is possibly TRBD1 (7 bases). The CDR3 is made up of 18 amino acids. Germline values: CDR1 LNHDA, CDR2 SQIVND (reference sequence). Deletions cut 5 bases from V and 2 bases from J, with 25 bases between. Written as DNA, the CDR3 is TGTGCCAGTAGTCCGCGGGACAGCAAATCAACACGGACCTACGAGCAGTACTTC. It yields the protein CASSPRDSKSTRTYEQYF.

CDR3 protein: CASSLHGSQEQYF. CDR3 sequence (DNA): TGTGCCAGCAGCCTACACGGGTCTCAGGAGCAGTACTTC. This chain connects TRBV6-1 to TRBJ2-7; D not resolved. The CDR3 contains 13 residues. The germline V gene encodes CDR1 MNHNS and CDR2 SASEGT. Trimming stripped 6 bases from V and 7 bases from J, with 16 bases between.

The chain has TRBV6-1 and TRBJ2-7, with a weak D call TRBD1 (5 bases). CDR3 length equals 12 residues. Germline CDR1 is MNHNS and CDR2 is SASEGT. V lost 6 bases to trimming and J lost 3 bases, with 9 bases between them. The CDR3 sequence: CASRKQDYEQYF. CDR3 DNA: TGTGCCAGCAGAAAACAGGACTACGAGCAGTACTTC.

This clone was recorded many times. The chain couples TRBV5-1 to TRBJ2-5; 9 bases match TRBD1. The CDR3 spans 14 residues. CDR1 is SGHRS, CDR2 YFSETQ, per germline. V trimming: 3 bases; J trimming: 1 base; junction bases outside the gene matches: 1. CDR3 nucleotide sequence: TGCGCCAGCAGCTCGACAGGGGGCCAAGAGACCCAGTACTTC. It yields the protein CASSSTGGQETQYF.

This chain connects TRBV15 to TRBJ1-3; 10 nucleotides match TRBD1. V gave up 2 bases and J gave up 9 bases; unmatched junction bases: 10. The CDR3 is made up of 16 amino acids. In germline, CDR1 is LNHNV, CDR2 YYDKDF (reference sequence). For the CDR3, the DNA is TGTGCCACCAGCAGACCGACCGGGACAGGGGTTGCCACCATATATTTT. Protein sequence: CATSRPTGTGVATIYF. Looking up the rest from reference TRBV15 and TRBJ1-3 gives the full variable domain: DAMVIQNPRYQVTQFGKPVTLSCSQTLNHNVMYWYQQKSSQAPKLLFHYYDKDFNNEADTPDNFQSRRPNTSFCFLDIRSPGLGDTAMYLCATSRPTGTGVATIYFGEGSWLTVV.

In this sample, this clone turned up a few times. J is TRBJ2-5 and V is TRBV5-6; 7 nucleotides match TRBD1. V shed 3 bases and J 4 bases; nucleotides not matched to a gene: 6. Germline CDR1 SGHDT, CDR2 YYEEEE. This CDR3 comprises 14 residues. CDR3 region: CASSSQGSRETQYF. Written as DNA, the CDR3 is TGTGCCAGCAGCTCACAGGGGAGTCGAGAGACCCAGTACTTC.

This clone showed up just a few times. This chain links TRBV4-3 with TRBJ1-5; possible D gene TRBD1, 6 bases. Germline-derived CDR1 and CDR2 are LGHNA and YSLEER. The CDR3 is 15 amino acids. Trimming took 0 bases from V and 6 from J, leaving 12 bases between them. CDR3 residues: CASSQEAGGSQPQHF. For the CDR3, the DNA is TGCGCCAGCAGCCAAGAGGCGGGGGGCTCTCAGCCCCAGCATTTT.

A few counts support this clone. This chain links TRBV7-2 with TRBJ2-7; 8 nucleotides align to TRBD1. Germline V CDR1 and CDR2: SGHTA, FQGNSA. V lost 8 bases, J lost 7 bases, and 19 bases stayed unmatched. This CDR3 comprises 16 residues. CDR3 sequence reads: CASAAWPGRGLREQYF. DNA for the CDR3: TGTGCCAGCGCCGCTTGGCCTGGCAGGGGGCTAAGAGAGCAGTACTTC.

This clone was recorded a few times. The CDR3 nucleotides are TGTGCCAGTAAAAACATAACGAATGAAAAACTGTTTTTT. It yields the protein CASKNITNEKLFF. V gene TRBV19 combines with J gene TRBJ1-4; D is undetermined. Deletions cut 7 bases from V and 5 bases from J, with 11 bases between. The length of the CDR3 is 13 residues. Per germline, CDR1 LNHDA and CDR2 SQIVND (reference sequence).

The table lists this clone with many counts. The chain links TRBV29-1 to TRBJ2-1; TRBD2 agrees at 7 bases. The V gene end was trimmed by 2 bases and the J gene end by 15 bases; junction bases not matched to a gene: 13. From germline, CDR1 is SQVTM and CDR2 ANQGSEA. The CDR3 is made up of 13 amino acids. CDR3 DNA: TGCAGCGTTGAATCATCTTTGGGGAGGGGATGGTTCTTC. This encodes CSVESSLGRGWFF.

This clone has only a few counts. This chain connects TRBV7-3 to TRBJ2-5; D may be TRBD1 (6 bases). V lost 3 bases and J 2 bases, leaving 7 bases between the germline ends. Germline loops: CDR1 SGHTA, CDR2 FQGTGA. The CDR3 has 13 residues. CDR3 sequence (DNA): TGTGCCAGCAGCTTCGGACAGCAAGAGACCCAGTACTTC. Protein product: CASSFGQQETQYF.

This clone occurred a few times. The rearrangement uses TRBV11-1 and TRBJ2-1; possibly TRBD1 for D (6 bases). Germline V gene data show CDR1 as SGHAT and CDR2 as FQDESV (reference sequence). The CDR3 sequence is 15 residues long. V was clipped by 5 bases and J by 4 bases, with 15 bases between them. The CDR3 protein is CASSQQGSPYNEQFF. DNA for the CDR3: TGTGCCAGCAGCCAACAGGGATCCCCGTACAATGAGCAGTTCTTC. Full variable domain (outside the CDR3, taken from reference TRBV11-1 and TRBJ2-1): EAEVAQSPRYKITEKSQAVAFWCDPISGHATLYWYRQILGQGPELLVQFQDESVVDDSQLPKDRFSAERLKGVDSTLKIQPAELGDSAMYLCASSQQGSPYNEQFFGPGTRLTVL.

This clone was recorded a few times. Within the sample, other DNA sequences also encode this same CDR3. Written as DNA, the CDR3 is TGTGCCAGCAGCCGGGGGGCTAGCACAGATACGCAGTATTTT. Protein sequence: CASSRGASTDTQYF. V is TRBV7-3 and J is TRBJ2-3; TRBD2 is a possible D gene (7 bases). The CDR3 runs 14 residues. Germline CDR1 is SGHTA and CDR2 is FQGTGA. V dropped 5 bases and J dropped 0 bases, with 9 bases sitting between them.

This clone was detected ten times or more. The chain employs TRBV2 and TRBJ1-1; TRBD1 matches at 8 bases. With 7 bases clipped from V and 3 bases from J, the junction kept 4 bases outside the gene matches. From germline, CDR1 is SNHLY and CDR2 FYNNEI. This CDR3 spans 13 amino acids. The CDR3 loop reads CASTLGQDTEAFF. In DNA form, the CDR3 reads TGTGCCAGCACCTTGGGACAGGACACTGAAGCTTTCTTT.

This chain uses TRBV18 with TRBJ1-1; no clear D gene. The V gene lost 0 bases and the J gene lost 4 bases, with 9 bases spanning the gap. CDR1 and CDR2 from the germline V gene are KGHSH and LQKENI. The CDR3 has 14 residues. For the CDR3, the DNA is TGTGCCAGCTCACCACCGAGTGTCCTCACTGAAGCTTTCTTT. Translating gives CASSPPSVLTEAFF.

This sequence joins TRBV4-3 and TRBJ2-3; D perhaps matches TRBD1 (6 bases). Germline V gene lookup returns CDR1 LGHNA and CDR2 YSLEER. The germline V and J ends were trimmed by 0 bases and 4 bases, with 29 bases remaining between them. CDR3 length: 21 amino acids. The CDR3 loop is CASSQDLIEYKQGFIPDTQYF. The CDR3 DNA is TGCGCCAGCAGCCAAGATTTAATAGAATACAAACAGGGTTTTATTCCAGATACGCAGTATTTT.

This rearrangement joins TRBV5-4 to TRBJ2-5; weak D call: TRBD2 (7 bases). This CDR3 comprises 15 residues. V was trimmed by 0 bases and J by 5 bases, leaving 14 bases between them. The germline CDR1 and CDR2 sequences are SGHNT and YYREEE (reference sequence). CDR3 sequence: CASSLGWGGYETQYF. The DNA for the CDR3 is TGTGCCAGCAGCTTGGGGTGGGGGGGCTATGAGACCCAGTACTTC.

The V and J genes are TRBV4-3 and TRBJ2-1; 7 bases match TRBD2. CDR1 is LGHNA, CDR2 YSLEER, per germline. With 0 bases clipped from V and 10 bases from J, the junction kept 3 bases outside the gene matches. CDR3 length equals 13 residues. The CDR3 here is CASSQDRAGEQFF. For the CDR3, the DNA is TGCGCCAGCAGCCAAGATCGAGCGGGAGAGCAGTTCTTC.

The rearrangement uses TRBV29-1 and TRBJ1-1; D is unresolved. CDR1 SQVTM and CDR2 ANQGSEA come from the germline V gene. The CDR3 extends over 12 amino acids. The V end lost 6 bases, the J end lost 1 base, and 9 bases lay between the germline ends. CDR3 nucleotide sequence: TGCAGCGTCACTGAGGGGAACACTGAAGCTTTCTTT. This translates into CSVTEGNTEAFF.

This clone showed up many times. Other DNA sequences in the sample encode the same CDR3. The chain joins TRBV18 to TRBJ2-1, with D perhaps matching TRBD1 (5 bases). The CDR3 covers 12 residues. Germline assignment: CDR1 KGHSH and CDR2 LQKENI. The V end lost 2 bases, the J end lost 8 bases, and 7 bases lay between the germline ends. For the CDR3, the DNA is TGTGCCAGCTCACCATCCAGGGATGAGCAGTTCTTC. Encoded protein: CASSPSRDEQFF.

This clone was picked up many times. The V and J genes are TRBV7-2 and TRBJ2-7; perhaps TRBD2 as D (5 bases). Germline V gives CDR1 SGHTA, CDR2 FQGNSA. The CDR3 runs 14 residues. Between the trimmed V and J ends, which lost 1 base and 7 bases, there was a span of 14 bases. CDR3 residues: CASSLGLSPGEQYF. The CDR3 bases are TGTGCCAGCAGCTTAGGTCTCAGCCCGGGGGAGCAGTACTTC.

This clone was recorded a few times. The chain couples TRBV5-1 to TRBJ2-7; 9 bases map to TRBD1. Looked up from germline, CDR1 is SGHRS and CDR2 is YFSETQ. V was clipped by 4 bases and J by 0 bases; unmatched bases: 2. The CDR3 sequence is 14 residues long. For the CDR3, the DNA is TGCGCCAGCAGCGGGACAGGGAACTCCTACGAGCAGTACTTC. Translation: CASSGTGNSYEQYF.

This clone was recorded a few times. This chain links TRBV10-3 with TRBJ2-5; D perhaps matches TRBD2 (6 bases). The CDR3 is 16 residues long. Germline CDR1 reads ENHRY; CDR2 reads SYGVKD. V lost 6 bases and J lost 1, with 18 bases in between. Here the CDR3 DNA reads TGTGCCATCAGGGACACGGGGCCAGCGGGCCAAGAGACCCAGTACTTC. This codes for CAIRDTGPAGQETQYF.

V and J are TRBV11-1 and TRBJ1-1; 7 nucleotides align to TRBD1. The germline V gene encodes CDR1 SGHAT and CDR2 FQDESV (reference sequence). This CDR3 contains 14 residues. The J segment lost 11 bases and the V segment lost 5 bases, leaving 14 bases of the junction unmatched. CDR3 protein: CASSELDRVLTAFF. CDR3 DNA sequence: TGTGCCAGCAGCGAGCTCGACAGGGTTCTGACGGCTTTCTTT.

This clone showed up just a few times. The chain combines TRBV4-2 with TRBJ2-7, with 8 positions matching TRBD1. Germline CDR1 is LGHNA and CDR2 is YNFKEQ. The CDR3 has 16 residues. V was clipped by 0 bases and J by 2 bases; unmatched bases: 6. As DNA, the CDR3 is TGTGCCAGCAGCCAAGATGATGCACAGGGGGCCTACGAGCAGTACTTC. This translates into CASSQDDAQGAYEQYF.

As to this clone: The sample has other DNA sequences that encode this CDR3 too. The V call is TRBV9, the J call TRBJ2-1; 8 bases agree with TRBD2. Germline assignment: CDR1 SGDLS and CDR2 YYNGEE. The CDR3 extends over 15 amino acids. V lost 2 bases, J lost 0 bases, and 1 base stayed unmatched. CDR3 sequence (DNA): TGTGCCAGCAGCGTCAGCGGGAGCTCCTACAATGAGCAGTTCTTC. It is translated as CASSVSGSSYNEQFF. The entire variable domain, with the rest obtained from reference TRBV9 and TRBJ2-1, is as follows: DSGVTQTPKHLITATGQRVTLRCSPRSGDLSVYWYQQSLDQGLQFLIQYYNGEERAKGNILERFSAQQFPDLHSELNLSSLELGDSALYFCASSVSGSSYNEQFFGPGTRLTVL.

The V gene is TRBV4-3, the J gene TRBJ2-3; TRBD2 matches 15 bases. Germline V gene sequence: CDR1 LGHNA, CDR2 YSLEER. This CDR3 has 17 residues. Germline trimming cut 4 bases from V and 2 bases from J; bases unmatched to any gene: 4. CDR3 DNA: TGCGCCAGCAGCCCGGGACTAGCGGGGGGACTCACAGATACGCAGTATTTT. This translates into CASSPGLAGGLTDTQYF.

The V call is TRBV7-3, the J call TRBJ2-3, with unresolved D. CDR1 and CDR2 from the germline V gene are SGHTA and FQGTGA. Deletions cut 6 bases from V and 6 bases from J, with 13 bases between. The CDR3 loop spans 13 amino acids. The CDR3 sequence: CASSLSNVDTQYF. The CDR3 coding sequence is TGTGCCAGCAGTTTGAGCAACGTGGATACGCAGTATTTT.

The CDR3 DNA reads as TGTGCCAGCAGGGAGACTGGTGCTGGCACTGAAGCTTTCTTT. Its protein product is CASRETGAGTEAFF. This rearrangement joins TRBV6-5 to TRBJ1-1; D is unclear. There are 14 residues in the CDR3. Germline V lookup: CDR1 MNHEY, CDR2 SVGAGI. Trimming removed 6 bases at V and 4 bases at J, with 15 bases between.